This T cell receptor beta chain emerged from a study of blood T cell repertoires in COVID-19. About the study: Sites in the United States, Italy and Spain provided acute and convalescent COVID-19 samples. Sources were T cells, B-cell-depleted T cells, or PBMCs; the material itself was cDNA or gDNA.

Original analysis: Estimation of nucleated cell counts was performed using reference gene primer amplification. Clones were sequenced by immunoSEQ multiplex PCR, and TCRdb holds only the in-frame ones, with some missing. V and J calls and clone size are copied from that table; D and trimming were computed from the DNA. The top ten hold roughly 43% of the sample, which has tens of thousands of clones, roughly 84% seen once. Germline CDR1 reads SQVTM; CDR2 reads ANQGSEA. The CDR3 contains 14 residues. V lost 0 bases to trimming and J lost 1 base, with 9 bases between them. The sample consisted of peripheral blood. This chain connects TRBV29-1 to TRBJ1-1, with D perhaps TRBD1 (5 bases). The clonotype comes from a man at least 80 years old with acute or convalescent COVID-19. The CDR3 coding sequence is TGCAGCGTTGAAGAATCAGGGTCGAACACTGAAGCTTTCTTT. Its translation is CSVEESGSNTEAFF.